The text below deals with one T cell receptor (beta chain). Its specificity is not known. The sample originates from a study of T cell responses to AZD1222 COVID-19 vaccine. The study's findings and limits: It should be noted that donors were predominantly white British and more often female, and clonal diversity was possibly underestimated. Vaccine-associated CD4 TCRs spanned spike, dominant at 160-218 and 743-854. As reported, nearly half of all spike-specific TCRs target variant regions that are unmutated. Spike-specific TCR breadth rose after two AZD1222 doses, and depth rose as well.

V dropped 5 bases and J dropped 6; count of bases not matched to a gene: 3. This CDR3 has 12 residues. Clones were sequenced by immunoSEQ multiplex PCR, and TCRdb holds only the in-frame ones, with some missing. The sample comprises about 93,000 clones, 88% of which are singletons, and roughly 15% rests with the top ten. The clonotype was recovered from an adult in good health. Material: peripheral blood, obtained on day 0 of AZD1222 vaccination. V is TRBV12-3 or TRBV12-4 and J is TRBJ1-2, with TRBD1 matching 7 bases. CDR3 nucleotides: TGTGCCAGCAGTATGACAGGGAATGGCTACACCTTC. This translates into CASSMTGNGYTF.